This T cell receptor beta chain is drawn from a study of CD8+CD57+ T cells in acquired aplastic anemia. The overall study: Yields of DNA that came from sorted CD4+ and CD8+ cells averaged roughly 3.2 ug. Healthy donor CD4+ cell samples had a mean of roughly 9.9 million reads.

At least ten counts were recorded for this clonotype. The antigen is undetermined. The trim removed 1 base at V and 0 bases at J, leaving 3 bases unmatched. The CDR3 extends over 15 amino acids. Per germline, CDR1 SGHRS and CDR2 YFSETQ. Study-wide results and caveats: Researchers report that some 31 CD8+ CDR3 sequences appeared in both patients and controls.

Profiling of TCR beta VDJ combinations and CDR3 sequences used genomic DNA as template. Each CDR3 protein is one row after TCRdb ran MiXCR on the reads. The sample includes roughly 80,000 distinct CDR3 sequences, 40% to 50% of them seen just once. The sequencing input was sorted CD4+, CD8+, or CD8+CD57+ T cells (not recorded which) from PBMCs. This sequence joins TRBV5-1 and TRBJ2-7; TRBD1 matches at 8 bases. The TCR was taken from a human donor in good health, serving as a control. The CDR3 spells CASSLWDRSSYEQYF. As DNA, the CDR3 is TGCGCCAGCAGCTTGTGGGACAGGTCCTCCTACGAGCAGTACTTC.